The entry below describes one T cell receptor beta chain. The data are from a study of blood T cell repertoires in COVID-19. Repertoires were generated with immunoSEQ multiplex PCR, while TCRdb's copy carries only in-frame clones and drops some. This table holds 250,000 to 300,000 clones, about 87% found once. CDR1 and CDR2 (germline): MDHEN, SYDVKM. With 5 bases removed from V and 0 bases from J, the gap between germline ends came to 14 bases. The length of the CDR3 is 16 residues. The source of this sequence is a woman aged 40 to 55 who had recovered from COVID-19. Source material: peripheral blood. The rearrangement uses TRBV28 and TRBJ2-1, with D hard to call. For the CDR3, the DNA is TGTGCCAGCAGTGCCCCTCTGGGCACCTCCTACAATGAGCAGTTCTTC. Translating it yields CASSAPLGTSYNEQFF. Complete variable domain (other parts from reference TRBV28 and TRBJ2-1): DVKVTQSSRYLVKRTGEKVFLECVQDMDHENMFWYRQDPGLGLRLIYFSYDVKMKEKGDIPEGYSVSREKKERFSLILESASTNQTSMYLCASSAPLGTSYNEQFFGPGTRLTVL.